Presented here are 30 T cell receptor beta chains from one specimen sequenced in a study of CD8+ T cells in alopecia areata. Reverse transcription of extracted RNA yielded cDNA, which provided the sequencing template. Profiled with immunoSEQ multiplex PCR; TCRdb holds only in-frame clones, not every one. The sample lists 150,000 to 160,000 clones, about 50% occurring once. The starting material was CD8+ T cells sorted from blood, obtained at week 0. These receptors were taken from a human donor with alopecia areata.

V and J are TRBV28 and TRBJ2-3; 8 bases line up with TRBD2. Germline trimming cut 5 bases from V and 1 base from J; bases unmatched to any gene: 8. Germline-derived CDR1 and CDR2 are MDHEN and SYDVKM. This CDR3 is built from 16 residues. CDR3 bases: TGTGCCAGCAGTCAGCAAGCGGGGGTGGGCACAGATACGCAGTATTTT. Translation: CASSQQAGVGTDTQYF.

The chain couples TRBV30 to TRBJ2-6; D is perhaps TRBD2 (6 bases). The length of the CDR3 is 13 residues. Per germline, CDR1 GTSNPN and CDR2 SVGIG (reference sequence). Between the trimmed V and J ends, which lost 4 bases and 4 bases, there was a span of 8 bases. CDR3 loop: CAWTGDGANVLTF. The DNA for the CDR3 is TGTGCCTGGACGGGGGACGGGGCCAACGTCCTGACTTTC.

The chain carries TRBV14 and TRBJ2-7; no clear D gene. The CDR3 length is 12 residues. The V gene lost 1 base and the J gene lost 3 bases, with 4 bases spanning the gap. CDR1 and CDR2 (germline): SGHDN, FVKESK. CDR3: CASSQGSYEQYF. The CDR3 DNA follows: TGTGCCAGCAGCCAAGGAAGCTACGAGCAGTACTTC.

The rearrangement links TRBV9 to TRBJ2-2, with D perhaps matching TRBD1 or TRBD2 (6 bases each). V was pared by 3 bases and J by 0 bases, with 15 bases between. The germline V gene has CDR1 SGDLS and CDR2 YYNGEE. The CDR3 runs 17 residues. The CDR3 bases are TGTGCCAGCAGCGACCGGGGGCTAATCTCGAACACCGGGGAGCTGTTTTTT. Its translation: CASSDRGLISNTGELFF.

This clone is deemed medium-sized (0.01 to 0.1%). V gene TRBV4-3 combines with J gene TRBJ2-3; 8 bases are a match to TRBD2. V was pared by 0 bases and J by 4 bases, with 9 bases of the junction left unmatched. The CDR3 length is 17 residues. Germline V gene sequence: CDR1 LGHNA, CDR2 YSLEER. Here the CDR3 reads CASSQDPPAGAADTQYF. The CDR3 region has the DNA TGCGCCAGCAGCCAAGATCCCCCAGCGGGGGCCGCAGATACGCAGTATTTT.

The V gene is TRBV12-5, the J gene TRBJ2-1, with no clear D. Trimming pared 5 bases from V and 8 bases from J, leaving 19 bases between. Germline V gene lookup returns CDR1 LGHNT and CDR2 FRNRAP. The length of the CDR3 is 15 residues. Here the CDR3 reads CASGPPLGIWYEQFF. CDR3 bases: TGTGCTAGTGGTCCGCCCCTGGGGATTTGGTATGAGCAGTTCTTC.

The rearrangement links TRBV11-2 to TRBJ1-6; TRBD1 is a possible D gene (5 bases). V was cut by 5 bases and J by 6 bases, with 11 bases left in between. Per germline, CDR1 SGHAT and CDR2 FQNNGV. The CDR3 runs 14 residues. In nucleotides, the CDR3 is TGTGCCAGCAGCCTCGTGGGGGGTAATTCACCCCTCCACTTT. Translation: CASSLVGGNSPLHF.

V is TRBV9 and J is TRBJ1-1; D not resolved. Germline assignment: CDR1 SGDLS and CDR2 YYNGEE. The CDR3 has 13 residues. V lost 1 base to trimming and J lost 5 bases, with 9 bases between them. The CDR3: CASSVPGQTEAFF. Here the CDR3 DNA reads TGTGCCAGCAGCGTACCAGGCCAGACTGAAGCTTTCTTT.

This clone was recorded a few times. The V gene is TRBV4-3, the J gene TRBJ2-2; 7 bases align to TRBD2. Germline-derived CDR1 and CDR2 are LGHNA and YSLEER. The CDR3 totals 17 residues. Trimming removed 0 bases from V and 5 bases from J; junction bases left unmatched: 9. CDR3 residues: CASSQDRVMGGTGELFF. The CDR3 DNA sequence: TGCGCCAGCAGCCAAGACCGCGTTATGGGGGGGACCGGGGAGCTGTTTTTT.

This clone has more than one count but fewer than ten. The CDR3 reads CASSQGDKPLTQYF. The CDR3 coding sequence is TGCGCCAGCAGCCAGGGAGACAAGCCCCTGACCCAGTACTTC. The chain is built from TRBV4-3 and TRBJ2-5; D perhaps matches TRBD2 (5 bases). Germline V lookup: CDR1 LGHNA, CDR2 YSLEER. Trimming shortened V by 3 bases and J by 7 bases, and 15 bases separated the two germline ends. The CDR3 contains 14 residues.

This sequence joins TRBV29-1 and TRBJ2-7; D is ambiguous. Between the trimmed V and J ends, which lost 6 bases and 5 bases, there was a span of 11 bases. The germline V gene has CDR1 SQVTM and CDR2 ANQGSEA. The CDR3 length is 11 residues. CDR3 sequence: CSVESRNEQYF. For the CDR3, the DNA is TGCAGCGTCGAATCGCGAAACGAGCAGTACTTC.

The chain couples TRBV6-5 to TRBJ2-5, with D perhaps TRBD1 (6 bases). V lost 8 bases, J lost 1 base, and 11 bases lay in between. This CDR3 region has 13 residues. Germline V gene data show CDR1 as MNHEY and CDR2 as SVGAGI. As DNA, the CDR3 is TGTGCCAGCTGTCCACAGGGCCAAGAGACCCAGTACTTC. This encodes CASCPQGQETQYF.

V and J are TRBV6-5 and TRBJ2-1; TRBD2 matches 8 bases. The CDR3 spans 14 residues. V shed 5 bases and J 0 bases; nucleotides not matched to a gene: 0. The germline V gene has CDR1 MNHEY and CDR2 SVGAGI. Here the CDR3 reads CASSAGGSYNEQFF. For the CDR3, the DNA is TGTGCCAGCAGTGCGGGGGGCTCCTACAATGAGCAGTTCTTC.

V is TRBV16 and J is TRBJ1-5; D is uncertain. Trimming took 2 bases from V and 13 from J, leaving 9 bases between them. The germline gives CDR1 KGHSY, CDR2 FQNENV. The length of the CDR3 is 11 residues. The CDR3 region is CASSQQVQQHF. In nucleotides, the CDR3 is TGTGCCAGCAGCCAACAGGTACAGCAGCATTTT.

The chain carries TRBV7-2 and TRBJ2-5; 9 bases are a match to TRBD1. The CDR3 has 15 amino acids. V dropped 1 base and J dropped 3; count of bases not matched to a gene: 3. Germline CDR1 and CDR2: SGHTA and FQGNSA. The CDR3 bases are TGTGCCAGCAGCTTAGTTACAGGGGGCGAAGAGACCCAGTACTTC. Encoded protein: CASSLVTGGEETQYF.

This clone has ten or more counts. The rearrangement links TRBV7-9 to TRBJ2-3, with TRBD1 identical over 7 bases. Losses at the gene ends were 1 base for V and 1 base for J; bases not matched to a gene: 2. This CDR3 contains 15 residues. Germline V lookup: CDR1 SEHNR, CDR2 FQNEAQ (reference sequence). The CDR3 coding sequence is TGTGCCAGCAGCTTAGATGGGACAGGCACAGATACGCAGTATTTT. Protein: CASSLDGTGTDTQYF. The full variable domain, completed using reference TRBV7-9 and TRBJ2-3, is DTGVSQNPRHKITKRGQNVTFRCDPISEHNRLYWYRQTLGQGPEFLTYFQNEAQLEKSRLLSDRFSAERPKGSFSTLEIQRTEQGDSAMYLCASSLDGTGTDTQYFGPGTRLTVL.

This clone has only a few counts. The V call is TRBV13, the J call TRBJ2-7; weak D call: TRBD1 (6 bases). Germline V gives CDR1 PRHDT, CDR2 FYEKMQ (reference sequence). The CDR3 is 13 amino acids. Trimming took off 5 bases at V and 5 bases at J, with 13 bases between the two ends. CDR3 DNA sequence: TGTGCCAGCAGCGCGAATAGGGGGAACGAGCAGTACTTC. Protein product: CASSANRGNEQYF.

The table lists this clone with a few counts. This sequence joins TRBV6-5 and TRBJ2-2; tentative D call: TRBD1 (6 bases). The germline V gene encodes CDR1 MNHEY and CDR2 SVGAGI. The germline V and J ends were trimmed by 3 bases and 5 bases, with 7 bases remaining between them. The CDR3 runs to 13 residues. The CDR3 sequence is CASSYTGTGELFF. The CDR3 DNA is TGTGCCAGCAGTTATACAGGGACCGGGGAGCTGTTTTTT.

The J gene is TRBJ2-7, the V gene TRBV13; D tentatively fits TRBD1 or TRBD2 (5 bases each). V was trimmed by 1 base and J by 6 bases, leaving 16 bases between them. Germline-derived CDR1 and CDR2 are PRHDT and FYEKMQ (reference sequence). This CDR3 contains 15 residues. The CDR3 DNA reads TGTGCCAGCAGCTTAGTGAGGGGTCCCCTCGGCGAGCAGTACTTC. Translating gives CASSLVRGPLGEQYF. The whole variable domain, filled in from reference TRBV13 and TRBJ2-7, reads AAGVIQSPRHLIKEKRETATLKCYPIPRHDTVYWYQQGPGQDPQFLISFYEKMQSDKGSIPDRFSAQQFSDYHSELNMSSLELGDSALYFCASSLVRGPLGEQYFGPGTRLTVT.

The V gene is TRBV13, the J gene TRBJ2-3; no definite D call. Germline V gives CDR1 PRHDT, CDR2 FYEKMQ (reference sequence). The V and J ends lost 4 bases and 6 bases respectively, with 20 bases between them. The CDR3 is 16 residues long. The CDR3 here is CASSSETRQEGDTQYF. In DNA, the CDR3 is TGTGCCAGCAGCTCCGAGACACGGCAGGAAGGGGATACGCAGTATTTT.

The rearrangement links TRBV6-5 to TRBJ2-7; TRBD1 is a possible D gene (6 bases). V lost 2 bases and J 3 bases, leaving 8 bases between the germline ends. CDR3 size: 13 residues. Germline V CDR1 and CDR2: MNHEY, SVGAGI. CDR3 region: CASSYEGGYEQYF. CDR3 bases: TGTGCCAGCAGTTACGAAGGGGGCTACGAGCAGTACTTC.

This CDR3 is CASSLTTGIDQYF. Here the CDR3 DNA reads TGTGCCAGCAGTTTAACTACAGGAATTGACCAGTACTTC. V is TRBV27 and J is TRBJ2-5, with D perhaps matching TRBD1 (5 bases). Germline values: CDR1 MNHEY, CDR2 SMNVEV (reference sequence). This CDR3 is built from 13 residues. V was shortened by 2 bases and J by 10 bases, with 14 bases between the two germline ends.

This clone was seen only a few times. J is TRBJ2-7 and V is TRBV19; D is possibly TRBD1 (6 bases). The CDR3 is 17 amino acids. V was trimmed by 6 bases and J by 4 bases, leaving 25 bases between them. The germline V gene encodes CDR1 LNHDA and CDR2 SQIVND (reference sequence). Written as DNA, the CDR3 is TGTGCCAGTAGATCCCGAGGGACAAAACAAGCCTCATACGAGCAGTACTTC. Its translation: CASRSRGTKQASYEQYF.

Details on this clone: In the same sample, other DNA sequences code for this CDR3. This sequence joins TRBV29-1 and TRBJ1-1; no firm D call. Trimming took off 4 bases at V and 0 bases at J, with 3 bases between the two ends. The CDR3 runs to 11 residues. The germline gives CDR1 SQVTM, CDR2 ANQGSEA. CDR3 in amino acids: CSVGVNTEAFF. The CDR3 nucleotides are TGCAGCGTTGGAGTGAACACTGAAGCTTTCTTT.

The gene calls are TRBV4-1 and TRBJ2-2; the D is unclear. V lost 0 bases and J 3 bases, leaving 11 bases between the germline ends. The CDR3 runs to 16 residues. Germline lookup yields CDR1 MGHRA and CDR2 YSYEKL. CDR3 sequence: CASSQDNRLYTGELFF. In DNA form, the CDR3 reads TGCGCCAGCAGCCAAGATAATAGGTTGTACACCGGGGAGCTGTTTTTT.

V and J are TRBV9 and TRBJ1-1, with 8 bases identical to TRBD1. Germline CDR1 reads SGDLS; CDR2 reads YYNGEE. V dropped 4 bases and J dropped 1; count of bases not matched to a gene: 3. This CDR3 has 14 amino acids. The CDR3 reads CASSLGQGNTEAFF. The CDR3 region has the DNA TGTGCCAGCAGCTTAGGACAGGGGAACACTGAAGCTTTCTTT.

V and J are TRBV29-1 and TRBJ2-1, with a tentative D call TRBD1 (7 bases). The CDR3 length is 16 residues. The V gene lost 2 bases and the J gene lost 8 bases, with 22 bases spanning the gap. Germline CDR1 and CDR2: SQVTM and ANQGSEA. CDR3 DNA sequence: TGCAGCGTTGAACCCGTCCAGGGGGAGGCTATCGATGAGCAGTTCTTC. It is translated as CSVEPVQGEAIDEQFF.

The chain employs TRBV6-1 and TRBJ2-2, with D unresolved. The CDR3 loop spans 15 amino acids. The germline V and J ends were trimmed by 2 bases and 5 bases, with 12 bases remaining between them. Germline V gene sequence: CDR1 MNHNS, CDR2 SASEGT. CDR3 loop: CASSENLGPTGELFF. CDR3 sequence (DNA): TGTGCCAGCAGTGAAAATCTGGGCCCGACCGGGGAGCTGTTTTTT.

The table lists this clone with a few counts. The V gene is TRBV2, the J gene TRBJ2-6, with D possibly being TRBD1 (6 bases). Looked up from germline, CDR1 is SNHLY and CDR2 is FYNNEI. The CDR3 spans 14 residues. Trimming removed 5 bases from V and 2 bases from J, with 7 bases in between. This CDR3 is CASSWTAGANVLTF. The CDR3 nucleotides read TGTGCCAGCAGTTGGACAGCTGGGGCCAACGTCCTGACTTTC.

J is TRBJ1-1 and V is TRBV27, with 7 positions matching TRBD1. CDR1 is MNHEY, CDR2 SMNVEV, per germline (reference sequence). CDR3 size: 12 residues. The V segment lost 2 bases and the J segment 12 bases; nucleotides outside the gene matches: 6. CDR3: CASSLKGGEPFF. The CDR3 DNA reads as TGTGCCAGCAGTTTAAAAGGGGGCGAACCTTTCTTT.